A single T cell receptor beta chain is shown here with its context. The antigen remains undetermined. These data originate in a study of T-cell memory formation after mild COVID-19. Study context: Most TCR clusters belonged to a single donor.

The study's findings and limits: Those CD4+ clones that contracted were mainly in CM and EM (CD8+ ones in EMRA). Clones that contracted from day 15 to 85 were balanced CD4/CD8, while later expanders leaned CD4+.

TCRdb analysed the 5' RACE reads with MiXCR anew, one entry per CDR3 protein. The table includes hundreds of thousands of distinct CDR3 sequences, about 20% detected once. Per germline, CDR1 LNHNV and CDR2 YYDKDF (reference sequence). V gave up 1 base and J gave up 0 bases, with 3 bases separating them. The CDR3 is 13 amino acids. Sequences were obtained from PBMCs or a T cell subset sorted from them (not recorded which). The gene calls are TRBV15 and TRBJ1-1; D remains ambiguous. The origin of this receptor is an adult woman who had mild COVID-19 (a few samples of this study predate the infection). Cell type and time point are not known. In nucleotides, the CDR3 is TGTGCCACCAGCAGAGTCTTGAACACTGAAGCTTTCTTT. It translates to CATSRVLNTEAFF.